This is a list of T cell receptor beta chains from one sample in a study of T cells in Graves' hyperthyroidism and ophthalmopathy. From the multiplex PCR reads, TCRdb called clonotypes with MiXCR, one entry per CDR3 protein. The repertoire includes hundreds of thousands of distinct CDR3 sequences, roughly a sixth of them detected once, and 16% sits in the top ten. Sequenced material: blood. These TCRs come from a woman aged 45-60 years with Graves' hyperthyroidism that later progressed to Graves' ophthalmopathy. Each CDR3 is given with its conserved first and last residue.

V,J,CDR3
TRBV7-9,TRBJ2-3,CASSLRGSGGTDTQYF
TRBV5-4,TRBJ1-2,CASSHTGDSGYTF
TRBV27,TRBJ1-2,CASSLVGYYGYTF
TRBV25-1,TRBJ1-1,CASSDSQGAAGTGTEAFF
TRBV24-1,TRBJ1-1,CATSWGDDPQAFF
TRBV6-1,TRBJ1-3,CASSELRLSGNTIYF
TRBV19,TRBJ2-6,CASSRTGASSGANVLTF
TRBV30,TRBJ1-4,CAWDKTNEKLFF
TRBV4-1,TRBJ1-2,CASSQPLMTGTAGYTF
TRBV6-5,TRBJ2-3,CASSYSTGTQGTQYF
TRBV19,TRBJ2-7,CASSIGHGGRYEQYF
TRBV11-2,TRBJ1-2,CASASGTDNNYGYTF
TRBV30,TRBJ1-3,CASSRDRGFGGNTIYF
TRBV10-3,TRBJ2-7,CAIRGTSGVSYEQYF
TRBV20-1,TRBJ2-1,CSGGMSSYNEQFF
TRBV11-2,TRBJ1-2,CASSLEASDYGYTF
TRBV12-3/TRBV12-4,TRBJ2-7,CASSPVPLYEQYF
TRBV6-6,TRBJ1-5,CASSYTLRGMGNQPQHF
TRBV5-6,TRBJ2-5,CASSFSSGERETQYF
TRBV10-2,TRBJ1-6,CASRTGKNSPLHF
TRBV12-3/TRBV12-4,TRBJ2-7,CASSPRAGSEQYF
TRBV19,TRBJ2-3,CASSPLSGSDTQYF
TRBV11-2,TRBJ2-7,CASSLGPGQGCEQYF
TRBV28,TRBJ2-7,CASSPMDQAYEQYF
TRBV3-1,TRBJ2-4,CASSRSAGGVNIQYF
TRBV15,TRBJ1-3,CATSRKAGSGNTIYF
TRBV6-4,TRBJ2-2,CASSDSGGTGELFF
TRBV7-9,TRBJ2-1,CACSPGLSEDEQFF